The 23 T cell receptor beta chains below were found in one sample sequenced in a study of T cells in Graves' hyperthyroidism and ophthalmopathy. Template material for amplifying TCR beta CDR3 regions consisted of RNA transcripts. TCR CDR3 underwent first-round RT-PCR with the HTBI primer set. TCRdb re-derived calls from the multiplex PCR reads in MiXCR, one entry per CDR3 protein. The sample holds approximately 700,000 distinct CDR3 sequences; over 40% are singletons and the top ten take less than 9.5%. Sequenced sample: peripheral blood or thyroid tissue (not recorded which). The receptors originated from an adult man with Graves' disease, either hyperthyroidism or ophthalmopathy (not recorded which).

For this clonotype: A much larger clone differs by one base, so this may be a read error. This rearrangement joins TRBV29-1 to TRBJ1-1; D not resolved. The CDR3 sequence is 11 residues long. The germline V gene has CDR1 SQVTM and CDR2 ANQGSEA. CDR3 sequence: CSVGVNTEASF. The CDR3 coding sequence is TGCAGCGTTGGTGTGAACACTGAAGCTTCCTTT.

This clonotype showed up many times. This sequence joins TRBV9 and TRBJ2-7, with D unclear. V was clipped by 4 bases and J by 3 bases, with 11 bases between them. There are 13 residues in the CDR3. Germline assignment: CDR1 SGDLS and CDR2 YYNGEE. The CDR3 DNA is TGTGCCAGCAGCACGGCCAGTGGCTACGAGCAGTACTTC. It yields the protein CASSTASGYEQYF. The full variable domain, with the rest looked up from reference TRBV9 and TRBJ2-7, is DSGVTQTPKHLITATGQRVTLRCSPRSGDLSVYWYQQSLDQGLQFLIQYYNGEERAKGNILERFSAQQFPDLHSELNLSSLELGDSALYFCASSTASGYEQYFGPGTRLTVT.

This clonotype was found many times. The V gene is TRBV10-3, the J gene TRBJ1-5, with D maybe TRBD1 (5 bases). Germline CDR1 reads ENHRY; CDR2 reads SYGVKD. The CDR3 loop spans 11 amino acids. The ends were cut back, 3 bases at V and 11 bases at J, with 8 bases in the middle. The chain's CDR3 is CAISEDSTQHF. The DNA for the CDR3 is TGTGCCATCAGTGAAGACAGCACCCAGCATTTT.

The gene calls are TRBV20-1 and TRBJ2-5; no reliable D call. The CDR3 is 12 residues long. Germline V gene sequence: CDR1 DFQATT, CDR2 SNEGSKA (reference sequence). V was shortened by 0 bases and J by 4 bases, with 6 bases between the two germline ends. The DNA for the CDR3 is TGCAGTGCTAGAGATCCCCTAGAGACCCAGTACTTC. Protein product: CSARDPLETQYF.

This clonotype was picked up many times. The J gene is TRBJ2-5, the V gene TRBV29-1; 9 bases match TRBD1. Germline V gene lookup returns CDR1 SQVTM and CDR2 ANQGSEA. With 3 bases clipped from V and 4 bases from J, the junction kept 0 bases outside the gene matches. The CDR3 is made up of 12 amino acids. This chain's CDR3 is CSVETGGETQYF. For the CDR3, the DNA is TGCAGCGTTGAGACAGGGGGAGAGACCCAGTACTTC.

A single count supports this clonotype. The chain recombines TRBV25-1 with TRBJ1-6; D is perhaps TRBD1 (6 bases). Per the germline V gene, CDR1 is MGHDK and CDR2 is SYGVNS. This CDR3 is built from 14 residues. The V and J ends lost 8 bases and 3 bases respectively, with 11 bases between them. The CDR3: CASAPDSYNSPLHF. CDR3 sequence (DNA): TGTGCCAGCGCTCCGGACAGCTATAATTCACCCCTCCACTTT.

The CDR3 DNA is TGCGCCAGCAGCCCCGAACCCGCAGGGGCAATGAACACTGAAGCTTTCTTT. This sequence encodes CASSPEPAGAMNTEAFF. J is TRBJ1-1 and V is TRBV5-1, with D possibly being TRBD1 (6 bases). This CDR3 is 17 amino acids long. Per the germline V gene, CDR1 is SGHRS and CDR2 is YFSETQ. V was shortened by 4 bases and J by 0 bases, with 19 bases between the two germline ends.

This clonotype was counted between two and nine times. The chain joins TRBV12-3 or TRBV12-4 to TRBJ2-2, with TRBD2 matching 10 bases. With V trimmed by 6 bases and J by 5 bases, 6 bases remained unmatched. The CDR3 sequence is 15 residues long. The CDR3 region is CASSVTAGGTGELFF. CDR3 in DNA: TGTGCCAGCAGCGTAACAGCGGGAGGGACCGGGGAGCTGTTTTTT.

This chain links TRBV14 with TRBJ2-5; perhaps TRBD1 as D (5 bases). This CDR3 comprises 15 residues. V was pared by 2 bases and J by 5 bases, with 15 bases between. Germline V gives CDR1 SGHDN, CDR2 FVKESK. The CDR3 bases are TGTGCCAGCAGCCAAAGGGGATTCGCAGCCGAGACCCAGTACTTC. Protein product: CASSQRGFAAETQYF.

The chain joins TRBV25-1 to TRBJ2-6; D possibly matches TRBD1 or TRBD2 (5 bases each). V was trimmed by 9 bases and J by 2 bases, leaving 11 bases between them. The length of the CDR3 is 14 residues. CDR1 is MGHDK, CDR2 SYGVNS, per germline. The chain's CDR3 is CASRGVAGANVLTF. The CDR3, as DNA: TGTGCCAGTAGAGGGGTCGCTGGGGCCAACGTCCTGACTTTC.

The chain carries TRBV29-1 and TRBJ1-5, with no clear D. Looked up from germline, CDR1 is SQVTM and CDR2 is ANQGSEA. V dropped 8 bases and J dropped 11 bases, with 25 bases sitting between them. The length of the CDR3 is 14 residues. CDR3 loop: CSPRTLAAGETQHF. Written as DNA, the CDR3 is TGCAGCCCGAGAACCCTTGCGGCTGGGGAGACCCAGCATTTT.

The sample holds many counts of this clonotype. The rearrangement uses TRBV24-1 and TRBJ2-7; TRBD2 matches 7 bases. The V gene end was trimmed by 4 bases and the J gene end by 0 bases; junction bases not matched to a gene: 2. Germline loops: CDR1 KGHDR, CDR2 SFDVKD. The CDR3 loop spans 14 amino acids. The CDR3 is CATSERGSSYEQYF. CDR3 bases: TGTGCCACCAGTGAGCGCGGGAGCTCCTACGAGCAGTACTTC.

CDR3 nucleotide sequence: TGTGCCAGCAGACCCTCGGATCCCACCTACGAGCAGTACTTC. Residues: CASRPSDPTYEQYF. The chain couples TRBV14 to TRBJ2-7; the D is unclear. V shed 6 bases and J shed 2 bases, with 14 bases lying between them. The germline V gene encodes CDR1 SGHDN and CDR2 FVKESK. The CDR3 has 14 amino acids.

This clonotype was seen only a few times. This chain joins TRBV19 and TRBJ1-1; no clear D gene. Germline-derived CDR1 and CDR2 are LNHDA and SQIVND (reference sequence). The CDR3 sequence is 14 residues long. V was cut by 7 bases and J by 1 base, with 13 bases left in between. CDR3 sequence (DNA): TGTGCCAGTATCGGCGTCCGGGGGAACACTGAAGCTTTCTTT. This gives the protein CASIGVRGNTEAFF.

This clonotype was detected a few times. V gene TRBV19 combines with J gene TRBJ1-5; 10 bases fit TRBD1. From germline, CDR1 is LNHDA and CDR2 SQIVND (reference sequence). The CDR3 is made up of 15 amino acids. Losses at the gene ends were 6 bases for V and 6 bases for J; bases not matched to a gene: 8. CDR3 DNA sequence: TGTGCCAGTAGGGGACAGGGGATTCCGAGTCAGCCCCAGCATTTT. Protein product: CASRGQGIPSQPQHF.

This clonotype was picked up many times. The gene calls are TRBV7-6 and TRBJ2-5; tentatively, D is TRBD1 or TRBD2 (6 bases each). The V gene lost 0 bases and the J gene lost 4 bases, with 12 bases spanning the gap. The CDR3 loop spans 15 amino acids. CDR1 and CDR2 from the germline V gene are SGHVS and FNYEAQ. CDR3 loop: CASSLAGGWGETQYF. The CDR3 nucleotides are TGTGCCAGCAGCTTAGCGGGGGGCTGGGGAGAGACCCAGTACTTC.

DNA for the CDR3: TGTGCCAGCAGCCCTACAGGGTCGAACACTGAAGCTTTCTTT. It specifies CASSPTGSNTEAFF. This rearrangement joins TRBV7-3 to TRBJ1-1; TRBD1 might be the D (6 bases). CDR3 length: 14 amino acids. Germline CDR1 SGHTA, CDR2 FQGTGA. The ends were cut back, 5 bases at V and 1 base at J, with 11 bases in the middle.

In its sample, this clonotype was seen a few times. The J gene is TRBJ2-7, the V gene TRBV19, with a tentative D call TRBD2 (6 bases). Germline V gives CDR1 LNHDA, CDR2 SQIVND (reference sequence). There are 13 residues in the CDR3. Trimming cost V 4 bases and J 3 bases, with 10 bases left between them. The CDR3: CASSNVGGYEQYF. The CDR3 coding sequence is TGTGCCAGTAGTAATGTGGGAGGCTACGAGCAGTACTTC.

This chain links TRBV7-9 with TRBJ1-5; 10 positions agree with TRBD1. J lost 2 bases, V lost 3 bases, and 4 bases had no gene match. This CDR3 is 16 amino acids long. Germline V CDR1 and CDR2: SEHNR, FQNEAQ (reference sequence). The CDR3 spells CASSFWTGGGNQPQHF. The DNA for the CDR3 is TGTGCCAGCAGCTTTTGGACAGGGGGGGGCAATCAGCCCCAGCATTTT. Based on the CDR3 plus reference TRBV7-9 and TRBJ1-5, the full variable domain is DTGVSQNPRHKITKRGQNVTFRCDPISEHNRLYWYRQTLGQGPEFLTYFQNEAQLEKSRLLSDRFSAERPKGSFSTLEIQRTEQGDSAMYLCASSFWTGGGNQPQHFGDGTRLSIL.

V is TRBV2 and J is TRBJ1-2; the match to TRBD1 covers 7 bases. V was clipped by 7 bases and J by 2 bases; unmatched bases: 4. This CDR3 has 13 residues. Per germline, CDR1 SNHLY and CDR2 FYNNEI. The CDR3 DNA reads as TGTGCCAGCAAGACAGGGAGCAACTATGGCTACACCTTC. Encoded protein: CASKTGSNYGYTF.

As for this clonotype: This may come from a read error, since a much larger clone is one base off. The chain links TRBV24-1 to TRBJ2-7, with D uncertain. The CDR3 is 12 amino acids. The germline V gene has CDR1 KGHDR and CDR2 SFDVKD. CDR3 sequence (DNA): TGTGCCATCAGTGATTTGCAAGGGATACAGTACTTC. It specifies CAISDLQGIQYF.

This rearrangement joins TRBV29-1 to TRBJ1-2; D gene ambiguous. Trimming cost V 0 bases and J 4 bases, with 9 bases left between them. The CDR3 extends over 13 amino acids. Germline V gives CDR1 SQVTM, CDR2 ANQGSEA. Here the CDR3 DNA reads TGCAGCGTTGAAGAGGGGTCGGGCTATGGCTACACCTTC. It codes for CSVEEGSGYGYTF. Looking up the rest from reference TRBV29-1 and TRBJ1-2 gives the full variable domain: SAVISQKPSRDICQRGTSLTIQCQVDSQVTMMFWYRQQPGQSLTLIATANQGSEATYESGFVIDKFPISRPNLTFSTLTVSNMSPEDSSIYLCSVEEGSGYGYTFGSGTRLTVV.

The table lists this clonotype with a few counts. The chain combines TRBV7-2 with TRBJ2-5, with 8 nucleotides matching TRBD2. CDR1 is SGHTA and CDR2 is FQGNSA in the germline V gene. J lost 4 bases, V lost 5 bases, and 12 bases had no gene match. The CDR3 extends over 16 amino acids. This CDR3 reads CASSPPGAGVPETQYF. The CDR3 bases are TGTGCCAGCAGCCCCCCAGGAGCGGGAGTTCCAGAGACCCAGTACTTC.